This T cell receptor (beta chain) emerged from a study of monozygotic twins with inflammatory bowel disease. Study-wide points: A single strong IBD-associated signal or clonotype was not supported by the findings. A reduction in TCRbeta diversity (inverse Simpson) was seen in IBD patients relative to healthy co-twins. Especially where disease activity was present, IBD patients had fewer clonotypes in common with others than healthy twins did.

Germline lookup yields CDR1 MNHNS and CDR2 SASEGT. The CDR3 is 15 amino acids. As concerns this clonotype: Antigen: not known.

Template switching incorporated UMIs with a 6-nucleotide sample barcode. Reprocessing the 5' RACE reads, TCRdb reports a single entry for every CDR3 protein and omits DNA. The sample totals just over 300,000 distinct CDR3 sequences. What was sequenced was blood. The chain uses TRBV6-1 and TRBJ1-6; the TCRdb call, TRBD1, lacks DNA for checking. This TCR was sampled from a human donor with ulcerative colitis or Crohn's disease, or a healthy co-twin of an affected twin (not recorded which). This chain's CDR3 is CASRVPTTANSPLHF.